A selection of T cell receptor beta chains follows, all from one sample in a study of spatial heterogeneity in lung cancer. Each CDR3 protein is one row after TCRdb ran MiXCR on the 5' RACE reads. Here the sample spans around 3,100 distinct CDR3 sequences, around 15% being singletons. The sample was lung tumor tissue, taken at surgery. These receptor sequences come from a female donor with early-stage non-small cell lung cancer. CDR3s leave out the opening cysteine and the closing phenylalanine or tryptophan.

TRBV6-2/TRBV6-3 | ASSYGQTQY
TRBV14 | ASSQERPGEQF
TRBV20-1 | SAIPGLASRNIQY
TRBV28 | ASTPGRRIYGYT
TRBV20-1 | SARGGAGYNEQF
TRBV29-1 | SVGGSGTGRNEQY
TRBV6-2/TRBV6-3 | ASKGWTDTQY
TRBV5-5 | ASSLPGAQETQY
TRBV27 | ASSSNFWNTEAF
TRBV27 | ASSLGTGGPQH
TRBV11-2 | ASSLEGRAAGIYNEQF
TRBV18 | ASSPPSYNEQF
TRBV10-3 | AISEPMVPRDEQF
TRBV2 | ASSEILGQGNGYT
TRBV19 | ASRSQGQLNQPQH
TRBV21-1 | ASSKARGRNTGELF
TRBV10-3 | AIRRGGSEAF
TRBV28 | ASNLLTDTQY
TRBV19 | ASSIQRANNEQF
TRBV7-2 | ASSRGQGSYNEQF
TRBV11-2 | ASSSAALQGSEQY
TRBV6-1 | ASTSLVEQY
TRBV5-1 | ASIPTGLAGETQY
TRBV6-1 | AISGLAFDEQY
TRBV5-5 | ASSLGGRPSSYEQY
TRBV28 | ASSLDRQIGNIQY
TRBV20-1 | SALDRTNTEAF
TRBV6-5 | ASSSPQGQGYGYT
TRBV28 | ASSLLRAGEAF
TRBV2 | ASSGMTPGTDTQY
TRBV7-9 | ASLDELFGTDTQY
TRBV30 | AWSGRGSTDTQY
TRBV6-1 | ASSFGQSGKLF
TRBV7-6 | ASSFGTAVSGANVLT
TRBV7-2 | ASSLGGPGAYNEQF
TRBV9 | ASSHYTGTDTQY
TRBV7-9 | ASSLGQPPETQY